One sample yielded the 32 T cell receptor beta chains listed below, sequenced in a study of cytomegalovirus exposure and HLA in healthy donors. With 60 Vbeta and 13 Jbeta primers, the PCR was carried out. Here immunoSEQ multiplex PCR was the method, and the copy in TCRdb shows in-frame clones only, minus some. The sample gives 140,000 to 150,000 clones, 70% to 85% of which show up once; over 1.5% is in the top ten. The sample consisted of PBMCs. Source of these receptors: a man aged 40-49 years in good health and CMV-seronegative.

The chain is built from TRBV19 and TRBJ1-2; D call uncertain. This CDR3 spans 14 amino acids. V lost 3 bases, J lost 6 bases, and 14 bases lay in between. Germline CDR1 is LNHDA and CDR2 is SQIVND (reference sequence). The CDR3 is CASSIISGENGYTF. The CDR3 DNA is TGTGCCAGTAGTATTATCAGTGGGGAGAATGGCTACACCTTC.

This chain uses TRBV29-1 with TRBJ2-1; 9 bases match TRBD2. V shed 3 bases and J 7 bases; nucleotides not matched to a gene: 7. CDR1 SQVTM and CDR2 ANQGSEA come from the germline V gene. The CDR3 runs 14 residues. The DNA of the CDR3 is TGCAGCGTTGATTTAGCGGGAGCTAGGAATGAGCAGTTCTTC. Translation gives CSVDLAGARNEQFF.

This chain uses TRBV9 with TRBJ2-4, with 8 bases lining up with TRBD1. Germline V gene data show CDR1 as SGDLS and CDR2 as YYNGEE. The CDR3 runs 14 residues. The J segment lost 12 bases and the V segment lost 4 bases, leaving 12 bases of the junction unmatched. The CDR3 sequence is CASSPLPAGGSQYF. The CDR3 bases are TGTGCCAGCAGCCCTCTCCCGGCAGGGGGCAGTCAGTACTTC.

This clone was picked up a small number of times. The chain uses TRBV19 and TRBJ2-1; 9 nucleotides agree with TRBD1. CDR1 LNHDA and CDR2 SQIVND come from the germline V gene (reference sequence). The CDR3 has 16 amino acids. V shed 3 bases, J shed 4 bases, and the junction held 7 bases outside the gene matches. The CDR3 spells CASSIGGTGTYNEQFF. DNA of the CDR3: TGTGCCAGTAGTATCGGGGGGACAGGGACTTACAATGAGCAGTTCTTC.

This clone was observed once. The V gene is TRBV23-1, the J gene TRBJ1-2; weak D call: TRBD1 (6 bases). Being an ORF, TRBV23-1 has a function that is uncertain. The CDR3 spans 15 residues. V was clipped by 4 bases and J by 0 bases, with 12 bases between them. CDR3 DNA sequence: TGCGCCAGCAGTCCCGCGGACAGTCCTAACTATGGCTACACCTTC. It specifies CASSPADSPNYGYTF.

The chain carries TRBV27 and TRBJ2-3; the match to TRBD1 covers 8 bases. The germline gives CDR1 MNHEY, CDR2 SMNVEV (reference sequence). The CDR3 has 16 amino acids. The V and J ends lost 2 bases and 1 base, in that order; junction bases with no gene match: 5. CDR3 nucleotide sequence: TGTGCCAGCAGTTTAATGCCGGGACAGGGCACAGATACGCAGTATTTT. It translates to CASSLMPGQGTDTQYF.

The chain links TRBV2 to TRBJ2-7; 8 nucleotides agree with TRBD1. With 5 bases clipped from V and 3 bases from J, the junction kept 9 bases outside the gene matches. The V gene's germline CDR1 is SNHLY and CDR2 FYNNEI. CDR3 length: 15 residues. Written as DNA, the CDR3 is TGTGCCAGCAGTTCGGGACAGGTGCCGTACTACGAGCAGTACTTC. Encoded protein: CASSSGQVPYYEQYF.

The chain has TRBV10-2 and TRBJ2-7; TRBD2 matches at 11 bases. This CDR3 spans 13 amino acids. After removal of 8 bases from V and 3 bases from J, the junction contained 3 bases not matched to a gene. Germline values: CDR1 WSHSY, CDR2 SAAADI. Here the CDR3 DNA reads TGCGCCAGCGGCGGACTAGCGGGCTACGAGCAGTACTTC. Amino acids: CASGGLAGYEQYF.

The chain employs TRBV5-1 and TRBJ2-1, with D tentatively TRBD2 (6 bases). The ends were cut back, 4 bases at V and 6 bases at J, with 20 bases in the middle. Germline V CDR1 and CDR2: SGHRS, YFSETQ. The CDR3 runs 16 residues. CDR3 in DNA: TGCGCCAGCAGCCCCGAACCGGGTAGCGGTCCCAATGAGCAGTTCTTC. This sequence encodes CASSPEPGSGPNEQFF.

V usage is TRBV18 and J usage is TRBJ2-7, with 8 bases identical to TRBD1. The germline V gene has CDR1 KGHSH and CDR2 LQKENI. After removal of 6 bases from V and 10 bases from J, the junction contained 8 bases not matched to a gene. The CDR3 is made up of 12 amino acids. Written as DNA, the CDR3 is TGTGCCAGCTCCCCGGACAGGGAGGTTCAGTACTTC. Protein sequence: CASSPDREVQYF.

On this clone itself: This sample also contains other DNA sequences that code for the same CDR3. The chain carries TRBV11-3 and TRBJ2-3; D unresolved. Germline V gene sequence: CDR1 SGHNT, CDR2 YENEEA. This CDR3 is 12 amino acids long. The ends were cut back, 0 bases at V and 5 bases at J, with 3 bases in the middle. CDR3 sequence (DNA): TGTGCCAGCAGCTTAGATAGAGATACGCAGTATTTT. It codes for CASSLDRDTQYF.

As regards this clone: Other nucleotide sequences in the sample specify the same CDR3. This CDR3 is CASSLRGEKLFF. Here the CDR3 DNA reads TGTGCCAGCAGTTTAAGGGGTGAAAAACTGTTTTTT. The J gene is TRBJ1-4, the V gene TRBV27; possible D gene TRBD1, 5 bases. Germline CDR1 MNHEY, CDR2 SMNVEV (reference sequence). This CDR3 spans 12 amino acids. Trimming took 2 bases from V and 7 from J, leaving 5 bases between them.

This clone occurred a few times. The chain combines TRBV10-3 with TRBJ2-7, with D unresolved. V was cut by 3 bases and J by 7 bases, with 16 bases left in between. CDR1 is ENHRY, CDR2 SYGVKD, per germline. CDR3 length: 14 residues. Here the CDR3 DNA reads TGTGCCATCAGTGATAGTAGCTGGGTCGGGGAGCAGTACTTC. This translates into CAISDSSWVGEQYF.

Of note for this clone: Other nucleotide sequences in the sample specify the same CDR3. This chain links TRBV27 with TRBJ1-2, with 12 bases matching TRBD1. The CDR3 is made up of 13 amino acids. With 6 bases clipped from V and 8 bases from J, the junction kept 4 bases outside the gene matches. Germline-derived CDR1 and CDR2 are MNHEY and SMNVEV (reference sequence). The CDR3: CASRGTGGLGYTF. The CDR3 region has the DNA TGTGCCAGCAGGGGGACAGGGGGCTTAGGCTACACCTTC.

The chain is built from TRBV5-1 and TRBJ2-7; 10 nucleotides align to TRBD1. V shed 4 bases, J shed 4 bases, and the junction held 5 bases outside the gene matches. Germline-derived CDR1 and CDR2 are SGHRS and YFSETQ. This CDR3 has 14 amino acids. CDR3 sequence: CASSTGQGEYEQYF. In nucleotides, the CDR3 is TGCGCCAGCAGCACCGGACAGGGGGAGTACGAGCAGTACTTC. The full variable domain, rest sourced from reference TRBV5-1 and TRBJ2-7, is KAGVTQTPRYLIKTRGQQVTLSCSPISGHRSVSWYQQTPGQGLQFLFEYFSETQRNKGNFPGRFSGRQFSNSRSEMNVSTLELGDSALYLCASSTGQGEYEQYFGPGTRLTVT.

The genes are TRBV6-4 and TRBJ2-3, with 7 bases identical to TRBD1. In germline, CDR1 is MRHNA, CDR2 SNTAGT. This CDR3 has 14 amino acids. V gave up 3 bases and J gave up 2 bases; unmatched junction bases: 2. Here the CDR3 reads CASSEGQFTDTQYF. In DNA form, the CDR3 reads TGTGCCAGCAGTGAGGGACAGTTCACAGATACGCAGTATTTT.

The chain couples TRBV5-1 to TRBJ2-3, with TRBD2 identical over 9 bases. J lost 3 bases, V lost 0 bases, and 5 bases had no gene match. The CDR3 has 16 residues. Germline V gene lookup returns CDR1 SGHRS and CDR2 YFSETQ. The CDR3 DNA follows: TGCGCCAGCAGCTTGGCGTCTGCGGGAGGGACAGATACGCAGTATTTT. Amino acids: CASSLASAGGTDTQYF.

The chain has TRBV4-1 and TRBJ2-7; TRBD1 matches 9 bases. There are 15 residues in the CDR3. CDR1 MGHRA and CDR2 YSYEKL come from the germline V gene. Unmatched junction bases numbered 8, after V lost 4 bases and J lost 4 bases. DNA of the CDR3: TGCGCCAGCAGCCGAACGGACAGGGGTGGGTACGAGCAGTACTTC. Translation: CASSRTDRGGYEQYF.

This clone appeared once. The rearrangement uses TRBV9 and TRBJ1-6; D remains ambiguous. The V and J ends lost 0 bases and 0 bases respectively, with 13 bases between them. Germline CDR1 and CDR2: SGDLS and YYNGEE. This CDR3 has 18 amino acids. In DNA form, the CDR3 reads TGTGCCAGCAGCGTAGATTCTGCGAGGAGCTCCTATAATTCACCCCTCCACTTT. This gives the protein CASSVDSARSSYNSPLHF.

The V call is TRBV15, the J call TRBJ2-5, with 8 bases fitting TRBD1. The CDR3 has 16 amino acids. The germline V gene encodes CDR1 LNHNV and CDR2 YYDKDF (reference sequence). V gave up 1 base and J gave up 4 bases; unmatched junction bases: 8. The CDR3 region has the DNA TGTGCCACCAGCAGAGTCTGGGCAGGGGGCGGAGAGACCCAGTACTTC. This codes for CATSRVWAGGGETQYF.

This clone was counted only a few times. The rearrangement uses TRBV28 and TRBJ1-2; D ambiguous. The length of the CDR3 is 13 residues. V shed 5 bases and J shed 6 bases, with 13 bases lying between them. The V gene's germline CDR1 is MDHEN and CDR2 SYDVKM. CDR3 sequence reads: CASSVGRRDGYTF. CDR3 sequence (DNA): TGTGCCAGCAGTGTAGGAAGGAGGGATGGCTACACCTTC.

The chain couples TRBV13 to TRBJ2-7; 10 nucleotides align to TRBD1. The CDR3 consists of 15 residues. After removal of 5 bases from V and 2 bases from J, the junction contained 6 bases not matched to a gene. Germline loops: CDR1 PRHDT, CDR2 FYEKMQ (reference sequence). The CDR3 DNA reads TGTGCCAGCAGCCCTCGGGGACAGGGGACCTACGAGCAGTACTTC. Amino acids: CASSPRGQGTYEQYF.

This chain joins TRBV7-9 and TRBJ2-1; 9 bases are shared with TRBD2. The J segment lost 0 bases and the V segment lost 2 bases, leaving 2 bases of the junction unmatched. CDR1 and CDR2 from the germline V gene are SEHNR and FQNEAQ (reference sequence). The CDR3 contains 16 residues. The CDR3 DNA reads TGTGCCAGCAGCTTATTTAGCGGGAGCTCCTACAATGAGCAGTTCTTC. Its translation is CASSLFSGSSYNEQFF.

The CDR3 protein is CATSRDRGSYEQYF. The CDR3 DNA follows: TGTGCCACCAGCAGAGACAGGGGCTCCTACGAGCAGTACTTC. The chain couples TRBV15 to TRBJ2-7; perhaps TRBD1 as D (6 bases). The CDR3 runs 14 residues. Trimming left V 0 bases short and J 0 bases short, with 6 bases between. The germline V gene encodes CDR1 LNHNV and CDR2 YYDKDF (reference sequence).

This clone was counted once. The rearrangement uses TRBV27 and TRBJ2-1, with 15 bases identical to TRBD2. The CDR3 extends over 15 amino acids. In germline, CDR1 is MNHEY, CDR2 SMNVEV (reference sequence). The V and J ends lost 4 bases and 14 bases, in that order; junction bases with no gene match: 9. The CDR3, as DNA: TGTGCCAGCAGTTCCCCCGGACTAGCGGGAGGGTCCGAGTTCTTC. Translation: CASSSPGLAGGSEFF.

The rearrangement uses TRBV2 and TRBJ2-3, with 9 positions matching TRBD1. The CDR3 runs 15 residues. The germline gives CDR1 SNHLY, CDR2 FYNNEI. V shed 7 bases and J 3 bases; nucleotides not matched to a gene: 8. The CDR3 is CASTLRGTGTDTQYF. Written as DNA, the CDR3 is TGTGCCAGCACTCTCCGGGGGACAGGGACAGATACGCAGTATTTT.

J is TRBJ2-5 and V is TRBV19, with no clear D. The J call may be wrong; the DNA end is better matched by TRBJ2-7. The germline V gene has CDR1 LNHDA and CDR2 SQIVND (reference sequence). The CDR3 sequence is 13 residues long. The CDR3 DNA is TGTGCCAGTAGTATTTCCCCTACTTCCGAGCAGTACTTC. Protein sequence: CASSISPTSEQYF.

The chain combines TRBV5-1 with TRBJ2-3; TRBD1 matches 9 bases. V shed 2 bases, J shed 4 bases, and the junction held 5 bases outside the gene matches. The CDR3 has 15 residues. Germline V CDR1 and CDR2: SGHRS, YFSETQ. The CDR3 region has the DNA TGCGCCAGCAGCTTACGACAGGGGGGCGCAGATACGCAGTATTTT. It encodes CASSLRQGGADTQYF. The complete variable domain, with remaining parts taken from reference TRBV5-1 and TRBJ2-3, reads KAGVTQTPRYLIKTRGQQVTLSCSPISGHRSVSWYQQTPGQGLQFLFEYFSETQRNKGNFPGRFSGRQFSNSRSEMNVSTLELGDSALYLCASSLRQGGADTQYFGPGTRLTVL.

The V gene is TRBV9, the J gene TRBJ1-3; D not resolved. The CDR3 has 14 amino acids. The V gene lost 0 bases and the J gene lost 3 bases, with 7 bases spanning the gap. Germline V CDR1 and CDR2: SGDLS, YYNGEE. The CDR3: CASSVVSDGNTIYF. As DNA, the CDR3 is TGTGCCAGCAGCGTAGTTTCAGATGGAAACACCATATATTTT.

This rearrangement joins TRBV4-2 to TRBJ2-1; 8 positions match TRBD2. Per germline, CDR1 LGHNA and CDR2 YNFKEQ. This CDR3 has 19 residues. The V and J ends lost 1 base and 4 bases, in that order; junction bases with no gene match: 15. The chain's CDR3 is CASSQGGSGLAGRYNEQFF. The CDR3 nucleotides are TGTGCCAGCAGCCAAGGAGGAAGTGGTCTAGCGGGCCGTTACAATGAGCAGTTCTTC.

The chain links TRBV6-1 to TRBJ2-1, with TRBD2 identical over 13 bases. V dropped 3 bases and J dropped 8; count of bases not matched to a gene: 7. Germline CDR1 reads MNHNS; CDR2 reads SASEGT. The length of the CDR3 is 16 residues. CDR3 region: CASSDRTSGRMDEQFF. CDR3 DNA sequence: TGTGCCAGCAGTGATCGGACTAGCGGGAGAATGGATGAGCAGTTCTTC.

This clone appeared a single time. V usage is TRBV27 and J usage is TRBJ2-7; a weak D match, TRBD2 (6 bases). CDR3 size: 14 residues. V lost 6 bases and J 0 bases, leaving 12 bases between the germline ends. Per the germline V gene, CDR1 is MNHEY and CDR2 is SMNVEV (reference sequence). The CDR3 spells CASRMAGSSYEQYF. CDR3 nucleotides: TGTGCCAGCAGGATGGCGGGAAGCTCCTACGAGCAGTACTTC.